The present T cell receptor (beta chain) was sequenced within a study of blood T cells in healthy people across ages. Overall study findings and caveats: Naive CD4+ cell counts and diversity both ran higher in long-lived than in aged donors.

CDR3 size: 17 residues. Germline trimming cut 1 base from V and 5 bases from J; bases unmatched to any gene: 8. Per the germline V gene, CDR1 is KGHSH and CDR2 is LQKENI. Note on this clonotype: The antigen remains undetermined.

Using a J-beta primer mix together with a sample-barcoded 5' primer, a second PCR was run for 7 to 11 cycles. TCRdb reanalysed the 5' RACE reads using MiXCR and keeps one entry per CDR3 protein. The repertoire holds roughly 2 million distinct CDR3 sequences, with 49% as singletons. The chain combines TRBV18 with TRBJ1-6, with 7 bases lining up with TRBD1. Sequencing was performed on blood. The source of this sequence is a woman between 35 and 50 years old in good health. The CDR3 DNA reads TGTGCCAGCTCACCACGGTCCGAGGGGGCGAATAATTCACCCCTCCACTTT. This translates into CASSPRSEGANNSPLHF.